Sequencing of this T cell receptor beta chain was carried out in a study of cytomegalovirus exposure and HLA in healthy donors. Between the trimmed V and J ends, which lost 5 bases and 0 bases, there was a span of 17 bases. Germline CDR1 reads PRHDT; CDR2 reads FYEKMQ (reference sequence). The CDR3 totals 17 residues. The PCR employed 60 Vbeta primers together with 13 Jbeta primers. Assay: immunoSEQ multiplex PCR; the TCRdb copy retains only in-frame clones and omits some. The data contain 110,000 to 150,000 clones, about 80% of them seen just once; the ten biggest clones take up around 1.3%. This TCR was sampled from a male donor in good health and CMV-seropositive. The sequencing input was PBMCs. J is TRBJ1-3 and V is TRBV13; the D gene is possibly TRBD1 (5 bases). The CDR3 spells CASSATGPSSSGNTIYF. The CDR3 region has the DNA TGTGCCAGCAGCGCCACAGGTCCCTCCAGCTCTGGAAACACCATATATTTT. Full variable domain (rest looked up from reference TRBV13 and TRBJ1-3): AAGVIQSPRHLIKEKRETATLKCYPIPRHDTVYWYQQGPGQDPQFLISFYEKMQSDKGSIPDRFSAQQFSDYHSELNMSSLELGDSALYFCASSATGPSSSGNTIYFGEGSWLTVV.